The source of this TCR beta chain is a study of response to subunit inactivated influenza vaccine listed by TCRdb under 2018. About the investigation overall: The study used deep quantitative T cell receptor repertoire profiling to track responses to a trivalent subunit inactivated influenza vaccine.

What the research found in general, with its limitations: It was suggested by the authors that each seasonal influenza vaccination may recruit only a limited number of new T cells.

Based on the germline V gene (reference sequence), the CDR1 and CDR2 sequences are LNHNV and YYDKDF. The junction carries 13 bases between V and J, which are trimmed by 1 base and 6 bases respectively. The cysteine opens and the phenylalanine closes a CDR3 of 15 amino acids. The kept DNA is CDR3 alone, 45 bases in frame from the first base. Library preparation used RT-PCR. Instrument on record: Illumina HiSeq 2500. TCRdb's own reprocessing of the public reads used fastp at Q25 and MiXCR and kept productive beta chains. Identical CDR3 proteins give one entry, which carries the most common genes and DNA. This sample lists under 850,000 distinct CDR3 sequences; roughly 20% were detected once. In total, the top ten clones hold approximately 11% of the sample. This clonotype has more than one count but fewer than ten. Its antigen remains unidentified. Base qualities are not recorded, but no much larger clone differs from it by a single base.

The sample here was PBMCs from blood, taken about 5 days after vaccination. This clonotype was sampled from a man aged 45 to 65 who received an inactivated influenza vaccine. Donor details come from another sample of the same person, matched by shared clones. The chain joins TRBV15 to TRBJ2-4; TRBD1 might be the D gene, on 7 matching bases. The base sequence is TGTGCCACCAGCAGAGTTACAGGGGACTTAAACATTCAGTACTTC. Translated, it reads CATSRVTGDLNIQYF. Reference TRBV15 and TRBJ2-4 proteins supply the regions before and after the CDR3; the full variable domain is: DAMVIQNPRYQVTQFGKPVTLSCSQTLNHNVMYWYQQKSSQAPKLLFHYYDKDFNNEADTPDNFQSRRPNTSFCFLDIRSPGLGDTAMYLCATSRVTGDLNIQYFGAGTRLSVL.